This is a list of T cell receptor beta chains from one sample in a study of graft-versus-host responses after intestinal transplantation. Profiled with immunoSEQ multiplex PCR; TCRdb holds only in-frame clones, not every one. In the table there are some 150,000 clones, roughly 91% of which are singletons. Antigens for these TCRs are unknown. The source was unstimulated CD4+ T cells sorted from spleen or lymph node cells, collected before intestinal transplant. Receptor source: a human donor who received an intestinal transplant. Each CDR3 is given with its conserved first and last residue. Fields, in order: clone size, D gene, V gene, J gene, CDR3 protein, CDR3 DNA. D genes are given only for firm matches. Size values are once, few and many counts, or a class for expanded clones, and some rows have none.

clone size: -; D gene: -; V gene: TRBV30; J gene: TRBJ1-3; CDR3 protein: CAWSGSQTPGNTIYF; CDR3 DNA: TGTGCCTGGAGTGGCTCACAGACCCCTGGAAACACCATATATTTT
clone size: -; D gene: TRBD1; V gene: TRBV27; J gene: TRBJ1-1; CDR3 protein: CASSFQGVSGEAFF; CDR3 DNA: TGTGCCAGCAGTTTCCAGGGGGTCTCAGGTGAAGCTTTCTTT
clone size: few; D gene: -; V gene: TRBV5-8; J gene: TRBJ1-1; CDR3 protein: CASSLTFEAFF; CDR3 DNA: TGTGCCAGCAGCTTAACATTTGAAGCTTTCTTT
clone size: -; D gene: -; V gene: TRBV10-2; J gene: TRBJ2-3; CDR3 protein: CASSDPGVEDTQYF; CDR3 DNA: TGCGCCAGCAGTGATCCAGGGGTTGAAGATACGCAGTATTTT
clone size: -; D gene: TRBD1; V gene: TRBV6-5; J gene: TRBJ1-2; CDR3 protein: CASKMTGYGYTF; CDR3 DNA: TGTGCCAGCAAGATGACAGGGTATGGCTACACCTTC
clone size: -; D gene: TRBD1; V gene: TRBV27; J gene: TRBJ2-4; CDR3 protein: CASSQMGQLAKNIQYF; CDR3 DNA: TGTGCCAGCAGTCAAATGGGACAGCTAGCCAAAAACATTCAGTACTTC
clone size: few; D gene: TRBD2; V gene: TRBV28; J gene: TRBJ2-3; CDR3 protein: CASRGFVAGKFTDTQYF; CDR3 DNA: TGTGCCAGCAGGGGTTTCGTAGCGGGTAAATTCACAGATACGCAGTATTTT
clone size: -; D gene: -; V gene: TRBV6-5; J gene: TRBJ2-5; CDR3 protein: CASSETVGGTQYF; CDR3 DNA: TGTGCCAGCAGTGAAACGGTAGGGGGGACCCAGTACTTC
clone size: -; D gene: TRBD2; V gene: TRBV27; J gene: TRBJ2-3; CDR3 protein: CASSLRTSGRWGGDTQYF; CDR3 DNA: TGTGCCAGCAGTTTAAGGACTAGCGGGAGATGGGGAGGGGATACGCAGTATTTT
clone size: -; D gene: TRBD1; V gene: TRBV7-3; J gene: TRBJ2-1; CDR3 protein: CASSFGTAYNEQFF; CDR3 DNA: TGTGCCAGCAGCTTCGGGACAGCCTACAATGAGCAGTTCTTC
clone size: -; D gene: TRBD1; V gene: TRBV11-2; J gene: TRBJ2-7; CDR3 protein: CASSSNRGRGEQYF; CDR3 DNA: TGTGCCAGCAGCTCCAACAGGGGGCGCGGCGAGCAGTACTTC
clone size: -; D gene: TRBD1; V gene: TRBV5-1; J gene: TRBJ2-1; CDR3 protein: CASSTQNAGTGGYNEQFF; CDR3 DNA: TGCGCCAGCAGCACACAAAATGCCGGGACAGGGGGCTACAATGAGCAGTTCTTC
clone size: -; D gene: -; V gene: TRBV6-1; J gene: TRBJ2-3; CDR3 protein: CASSVRLAPSTDTQYF; CDR3 DNA: TGTGCCAGCAGTGTCCGTCTAGCCCCTAGCACAGATACGCAGTATTTT